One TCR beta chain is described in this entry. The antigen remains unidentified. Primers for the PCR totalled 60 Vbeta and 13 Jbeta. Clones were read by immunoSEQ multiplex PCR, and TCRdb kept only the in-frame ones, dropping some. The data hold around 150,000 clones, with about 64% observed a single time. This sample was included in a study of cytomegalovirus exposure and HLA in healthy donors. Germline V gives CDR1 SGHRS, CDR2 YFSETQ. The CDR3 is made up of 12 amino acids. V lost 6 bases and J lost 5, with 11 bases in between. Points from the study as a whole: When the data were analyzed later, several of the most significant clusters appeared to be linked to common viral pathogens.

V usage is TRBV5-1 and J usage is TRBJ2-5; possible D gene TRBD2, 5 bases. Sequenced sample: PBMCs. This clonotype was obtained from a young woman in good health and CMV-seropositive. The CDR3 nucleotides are TGCGCCAGCACCGGAGAGCGGGAGACCCAGTACTTC. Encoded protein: CASTGERETQYF.